The clone carrying this TCR beta chain showed up just a few times. The antigen is undetermined. The CDR3 has 14 amino acids. V was shortened by 5 bases and J by 4 bases, with 16 bases between the two germline ends. Germline V CDR1 and CDR2: DFQATT, SNEGSKA (reference sequence). TCRdb reprocessed the 5' RACE reads with MiXCR, giving one entry per CDR3 protein. The sample lists about 430,000 distinct CDR3 sequences, about a sixth occurring once. This sample was taken from a study of T-cell memory formation after mild COVID-19. Study results and caveats: The finding that pre-infection memory included some responding clones suggested that cross-reactive memory joined.

What was sequenced was PBMCs or a T cell subset sorted from them (not recorded which). This receptor was taken from a man in his late teens or twenties who had mild COVID-19 (a few samples of this study predate the infection). Cell type and time point are not known. The V call is TRBV20-1, the J call TRBJ2-3; D may be TRBD2 (6 bases). The CDR3 DNA is TGCAGTGCTTCGCGGGGCGGGGACCCAGATACGCAGTATTTT. Its protein product is CSASRGGDPDTQYF.